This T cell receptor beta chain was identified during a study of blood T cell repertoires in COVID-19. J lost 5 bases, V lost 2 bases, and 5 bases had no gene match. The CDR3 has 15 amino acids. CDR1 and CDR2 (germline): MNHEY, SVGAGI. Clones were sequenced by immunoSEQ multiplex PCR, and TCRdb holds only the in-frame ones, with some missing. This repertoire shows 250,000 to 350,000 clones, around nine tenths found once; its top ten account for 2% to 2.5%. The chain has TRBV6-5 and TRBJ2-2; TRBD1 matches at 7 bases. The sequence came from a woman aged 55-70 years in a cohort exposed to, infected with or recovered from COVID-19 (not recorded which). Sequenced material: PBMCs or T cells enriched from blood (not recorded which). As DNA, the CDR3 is TGTGCCAGCAGTTACGACAGGGCTAAGACCGGGGAGCTGTTTTTT. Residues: CASSYDRAKTGELFF.